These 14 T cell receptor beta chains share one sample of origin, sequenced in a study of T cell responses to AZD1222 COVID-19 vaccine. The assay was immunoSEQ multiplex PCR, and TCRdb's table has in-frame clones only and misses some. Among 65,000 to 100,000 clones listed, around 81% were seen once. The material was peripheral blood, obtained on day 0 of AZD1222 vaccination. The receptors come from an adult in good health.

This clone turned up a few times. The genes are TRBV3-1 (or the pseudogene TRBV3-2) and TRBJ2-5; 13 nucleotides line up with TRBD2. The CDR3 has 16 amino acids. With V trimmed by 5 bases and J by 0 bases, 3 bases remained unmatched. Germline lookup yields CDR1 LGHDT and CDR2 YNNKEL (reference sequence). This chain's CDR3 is CASSTGTSGDQETQYF. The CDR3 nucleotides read TGTGCCAGCAGCACGGGGACTAGCGGGGACCAAGAGACCCAGTACTTC.

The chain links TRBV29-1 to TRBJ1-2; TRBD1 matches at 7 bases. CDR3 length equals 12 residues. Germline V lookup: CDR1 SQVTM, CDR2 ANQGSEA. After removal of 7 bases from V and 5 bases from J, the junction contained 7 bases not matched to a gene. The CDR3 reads CSATGAGYGYTF. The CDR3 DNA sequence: TGCAGCGCTACAGGGGCCGGGTATGGCTACACCTTC.

CDR3 nucleotide sequence: TGTGCCAGTGGAGGGGGCACAGATACGCAGTATTTT. It specifies CASGGGTDTQYF. This chain joins TRBV19 and TRBJ2-3; TRBD2 might be the D (6 bases). The CDR3 has 12 residues. Trimming left V 8 bases short and J 1 base short, with 7 bases between. Germline V gene data show CDR1 as LNHDA and CDR2 as SQIVND (reference sequence).

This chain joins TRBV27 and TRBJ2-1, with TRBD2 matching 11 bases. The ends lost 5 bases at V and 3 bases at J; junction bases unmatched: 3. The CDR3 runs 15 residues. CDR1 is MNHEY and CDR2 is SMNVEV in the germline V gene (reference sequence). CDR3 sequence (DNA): TGTGCCAGCAGTCCCGGGACTAGCGGCTACAATGAGCAGTTCTTC. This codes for CASSPGTSGYNEQFF.

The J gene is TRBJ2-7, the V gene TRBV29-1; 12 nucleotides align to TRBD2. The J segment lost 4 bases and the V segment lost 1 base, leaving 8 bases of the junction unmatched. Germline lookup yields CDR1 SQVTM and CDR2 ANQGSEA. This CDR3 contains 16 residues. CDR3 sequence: CSVEGLAGGGLYEQYF. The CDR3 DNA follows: TGCAGCGTTGAAGGTCTAGCGGGAGGGGGCCTTTACGAGCAGTACTTC.

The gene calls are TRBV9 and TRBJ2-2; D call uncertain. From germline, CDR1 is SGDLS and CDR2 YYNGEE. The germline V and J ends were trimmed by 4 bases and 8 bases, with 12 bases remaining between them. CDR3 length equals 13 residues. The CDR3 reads CASSPLVQGELFF. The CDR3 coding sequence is TGTGCCAGCAGCCCATTAGTTCAGGGGGAGCTGTTTTTT. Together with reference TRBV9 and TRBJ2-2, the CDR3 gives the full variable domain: DSGVTQTPKHLITATGQRVTLRCSPRSGDLSVYWYQQSLDQGLQFLIQYYNGEERAKGNILERFSAQQFPDLHSELNLSSLELGDSALYFCASSPLVQGELFFGEGSRLTVL.

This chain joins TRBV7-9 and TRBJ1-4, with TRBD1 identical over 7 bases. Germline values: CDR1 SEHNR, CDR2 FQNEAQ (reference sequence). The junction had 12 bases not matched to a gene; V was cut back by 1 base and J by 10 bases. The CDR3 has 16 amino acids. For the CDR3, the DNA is TGTGCCAGCAGCTTAGGAGGGGGCGGAGGTTCGGGAAAACTGTTTTTT. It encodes CASSLGGGGGSGKLFF. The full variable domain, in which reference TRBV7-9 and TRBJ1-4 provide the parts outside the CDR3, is DTGVSQNPRHKITKRGQNVTFRCDPISEHNRLYWYRQTLGQGPEFLTYFQNEAQLEKSRLLSDRFSAERPKGSFSTLEIQRTEQGDSAMYLCASSLGGGGGSGKLFFGSGTQLSVL.

In DNA, the CDR3 is TGTGCCAGCAGCTTAGCGACAGATACGCAGTATTTT. Translated: CASSLATDTQYF. The rearrangement joins TRBV7-2 to TRBJ2-3, with D uncertain. This CDR3 is 12 amino acids long. Germline V gene lookup returns CDR1 SGHTA and CDR2 FQGNSA. V was trimmed by 0 bases and J by 3 bases, leaving 1 base between them.

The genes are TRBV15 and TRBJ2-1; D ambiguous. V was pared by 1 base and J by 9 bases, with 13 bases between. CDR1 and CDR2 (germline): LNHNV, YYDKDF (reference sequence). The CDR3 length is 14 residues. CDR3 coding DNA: TGTGCCACCAGCAGAGGTATCGCCGATAGTGAGCAGTTCTTC. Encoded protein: CATSRGIADSEQFF.

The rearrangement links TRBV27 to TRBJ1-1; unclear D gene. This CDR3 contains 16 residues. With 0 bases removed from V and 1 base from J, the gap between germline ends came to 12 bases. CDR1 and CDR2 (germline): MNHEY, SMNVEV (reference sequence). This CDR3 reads CASSLSGRIPNTEAFF. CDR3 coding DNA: TGTGCCAGCAGTTTATCTGGACGGATACCGAACACTGAAGCTTTCTTT.

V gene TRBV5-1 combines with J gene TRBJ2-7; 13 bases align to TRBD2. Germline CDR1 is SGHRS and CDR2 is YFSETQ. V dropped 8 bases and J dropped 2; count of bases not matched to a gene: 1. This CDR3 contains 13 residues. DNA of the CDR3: TGCGCCAGTACTAGCGGGAGGGCCTACGAGCAGTACTTC. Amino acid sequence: CASTSGRAYEQYF.

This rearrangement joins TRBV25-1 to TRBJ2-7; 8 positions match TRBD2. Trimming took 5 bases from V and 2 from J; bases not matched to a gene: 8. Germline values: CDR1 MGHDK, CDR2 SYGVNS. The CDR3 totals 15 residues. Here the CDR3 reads CASSSISGNTYEQYF. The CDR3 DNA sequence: TGTGCCAGCAGTTCTATTAGCGGGAATACCTACGAGCAGTACTTC.

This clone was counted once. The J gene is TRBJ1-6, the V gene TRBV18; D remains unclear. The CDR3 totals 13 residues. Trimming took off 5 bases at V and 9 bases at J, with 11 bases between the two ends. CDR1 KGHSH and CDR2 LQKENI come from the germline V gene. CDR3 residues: CASSYDGPSPLHF. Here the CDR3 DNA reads TGTGCCAGCTCATACGACGGACCTTCACCCCTCCACTTT.

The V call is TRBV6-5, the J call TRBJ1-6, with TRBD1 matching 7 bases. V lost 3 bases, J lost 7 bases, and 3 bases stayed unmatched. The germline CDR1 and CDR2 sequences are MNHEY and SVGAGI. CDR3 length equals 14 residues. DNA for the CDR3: TGTGCCAGCAGTTATGACAGGGTAAATTCACCCCTCCACTTT. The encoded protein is CASSYDRVNSPLHF.